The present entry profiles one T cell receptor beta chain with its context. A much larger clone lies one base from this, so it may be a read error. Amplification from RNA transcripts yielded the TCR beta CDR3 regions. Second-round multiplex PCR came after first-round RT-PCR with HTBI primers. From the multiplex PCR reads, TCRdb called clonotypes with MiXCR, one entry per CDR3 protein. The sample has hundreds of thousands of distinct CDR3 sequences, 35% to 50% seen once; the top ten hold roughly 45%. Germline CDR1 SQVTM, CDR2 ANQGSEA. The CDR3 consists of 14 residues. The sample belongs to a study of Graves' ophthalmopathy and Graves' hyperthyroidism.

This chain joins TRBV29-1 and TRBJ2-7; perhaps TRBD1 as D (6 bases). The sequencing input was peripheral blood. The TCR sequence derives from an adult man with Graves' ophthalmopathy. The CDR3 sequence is CSVLDRRSAYELYF. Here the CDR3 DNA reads TGCAGCGTCCTCGACAGGCGGAGCGCCTACGAGCTGTACTTC.